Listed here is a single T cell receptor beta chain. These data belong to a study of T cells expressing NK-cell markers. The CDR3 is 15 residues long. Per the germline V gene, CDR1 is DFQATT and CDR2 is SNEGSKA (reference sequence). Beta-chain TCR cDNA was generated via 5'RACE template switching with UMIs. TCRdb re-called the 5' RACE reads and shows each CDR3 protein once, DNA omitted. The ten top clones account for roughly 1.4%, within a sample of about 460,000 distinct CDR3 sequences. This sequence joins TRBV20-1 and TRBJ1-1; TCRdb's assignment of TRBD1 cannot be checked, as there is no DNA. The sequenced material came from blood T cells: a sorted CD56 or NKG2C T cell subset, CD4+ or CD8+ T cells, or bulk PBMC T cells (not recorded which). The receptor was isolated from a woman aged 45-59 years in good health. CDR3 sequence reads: CSARDPGMGDTEAFF.